Listed below are T cell receptor beta chains from one sample, sequenced in a study of neoadjuvant nivolumab and ipilimumab in lung cancer. Sequenced by immunoSEQ multiplex PCR; TCRdb stores in-frame clones only, minus some. The sample consists of approximately 13,000 clones, approximately 68% of them appearing once. Specimen: peripheral blood, collected after neoadjuvant nivolumab, alone or with ipilimumab, at or shortly before surgery. These receptors originate from an adult with non-small cell lung cancer. CDR3s include the opening cysteine and the closing phenylalanine or tryptophan. D genes are given only for firm matches.

CDR3aa,v_gene,d_gene,j_gene
CASSQDSGSGANVLTF,TRBV5-5,-,TRBJ2-6
CASSWAAGEQYF,TRBV5-1,-,TRBJ2-7
CASSVDYAGSYTF,TRBV9,-,TRBJ1-2
CASSETIAGERNTQYF,TRBV6-1,TRBD2,TRBJ2-3
CASSLRRETQYF,TRBV11-3,-,TRBJ2-5
CASSLGGVRDEKLFF,TRBV5-1,-,TRBJ1-4
CAWSRTGGPYEQYF,TRBV30,TRBD1,TRBJ2-7
CASSLGPPTNYGYTF,TRBV14,-,TRBJ1-2
CASSRDRGGGNQPQHF,TRBV18,TRBD1,TRBJ1-5
CASTRTAHFYGYTF,TRBV6-5,-,TRBJ1-2
CASSPLLGGAYGYTF,TRBV5-1,-,TRBJ1-2
CASSLPQGRKTQYF,TRBV5-4,-,TRBJ2-5
CASSQDRPGGPYGYTF,TRBV14,TRBD1,TRBJ1-2
CAWKRGRVGNEQFF,TRBV30,TRBD2,TRBJ2-1
CASSVAVGGETQYF,TRBV9,-,TRBJ2-5
CASSPRGHEQYF,TRBV6-5,-,TRBJ2-7
CASSQDGGQGARHGAFF,TRBV4-3,TRBD1,TRBJ1-1
CASSSRTSGYSYEQYF,TRBV4-2,TRBD2,TRBJ2-7
CASSLEGTSGRKTQYF,TRBV11-3,TRBD2,TRBJ2-3
CAWSASSGGSYEQYF,TRBV30,TRBD2,TRBJ2-7
CASSLQGGAFF,TRBV7-2,-,TRBJ1-1
CASSELAADGTQYF,TRBV6-4,-,TRBJ2-3
CASSYSPDRVYGYTF,TRBV6-5,TRBD1,TRBJ1-2
CSVETPVNTQYF,TRBV29-1,-,TRBJ2-3
CASSLEGRTPYF,TRBV5-6,-,TRBJ2-7
CASSLVGETQYF,TRBV11-2,-,TRBJ2-5
CASSPPGLNEQYF,TRBV7-9,-,TRBJ2-7
CASSLPRTGTDTQYF,TRBV11-2,-,TRBJ2-3
CASSARDGLSYEQYF,TRBV9,-,TRBJ2-7
CASSPRGGRGEQYF,TRBV14,TRBD2,TRBJ2-7
CASSLLPGTGAGETQYF,TRBV18,TRBD1,TRBJ2-5
CASSIDENTEAFF,TRBV5-1,-,TRBJ1-1
CASSLWTSGRGETQYF,TRBV7-2,TRBD2,TRBJ2-5
CASSVSTSGRPTGELFF,TRBV6-1,TRBD2,TRBJ2-2
CASGRGIDGYTF,TRBV6-5,-,TRBJ1-2
CASSPGQLNEQFF,TRBV18,TRBD1,TRBJ2-1
CASSLDRQGKSSAEAFF,TRBV5-5,TRBD1,TRBJ1-1
CASRPWDSQAAFF,TRBV7-9,-,TRBJ1-1
CASSQGTGIEQYF,TRBV18,TRBD1,TRBJ2-7
CASGKDRNQPQHF,TRBV6-5,TRBD1,TRBJ1-5
CASSDTGNTGELFF,TRBV10-1,-,TRBJ2-2
CASSSRDDQPQHF,TRBV18,-,TRBJ1-5
CASSLRDRDYGYTF,TRBV5-4,TRBD1,TRBJ1-2
CASSRTGTSGYQETQYF,TRBV7-9,TRBD2,TRBJ2-5
CSASTSGAYEQYF,TRBV29-1,TRBD2,TRBJ2-7
CASSLGGREETQYF,TRBV7-9,TRBD2,TRBJ2-5
CASSSATGSEQYF,TRBV18,-,TRBJ2-7
CASSQAGFQPQHF,TRBV14,-,TRBJ1-5
CASSLIPGVSNEQFF,TRBV5-1,-,TRBJ2-1
CASSPARDSNEQFF,TRBV7-9,TRBD1,TRBJ2-1
CASSFTGLGSYEQYF,TRBV5-1,-,TRBJ2-7
CASSEAVASPSYEQYF,TRBV2,-,TRBJ2-7
CASQRGDTDTQYF,TRBV19,TRBD2,TRBJ2-3
CASSTTSGRNEQYF,TRBV18,TRBD2,TRBJ2-7
CASAVPNTGELFF,TRBV6-5,-,TRBJ2-2
CASSFVSAPSSEQYF,TRBV11-3,-,TRBJ2-7